This T cell receptor (beta chain) was recorded in a study of blood T cell repertoires in COVID-19. Study overall: Specimens from acute and convalescent COVID-19 originated in the United States, Italy and Spain.

Here immunoSEQ multiplex PCR was the method, and the copy in TCRdb shows in-frame clones only, minus some. The sample consists of 250,000 to 300,000 clones, about nine tenths of them appearing once. The CDR3 covers 14 residues. Between the trimmed V and J ends, which lost 0 bases and 2 bases, there was a span of 7 bases. Germline values: CDR1 MRHNA, CDR2 SNTAGT. The rearrangement uses TRBV6-4 and TRBJ1-2, with D perhaps matching TRBD1 (5 bases). Input material: peripheral blood. The receptor was isolated from a man between 45 and 60 years old with acute or convalescent COVID-19. The CDR3 coding sequence is TGTGCCAGCAGTGACTCAACAGGCAACTATGGCTACACCTTC. Its protein is CASSDSTGNYGYTF.